These 13 T cell receptor beta chains came from one sample sequenced in a study of cytomegalovirus exposure and HLA in healthy donors. The primer mix had 60 Vbeta and 13 Jbeta primers. Libraries were prepared by immunoSEQ multiplex PCR; TCRdb keeps only in-frame clonotypes and omits some of them. The sample lists tens of thousands of clones; just under 80% were seen once. The sequenced material came from PBMCs. The receptors shown here come from a woman aged 40 to 50 in good health and CMV-seropositive.

The chain employs TRBV7-2 and TRBJ2-5, with TRBD1 matching over 7 bases. Germline V gene data show CDR1 as SGHTA and CDR2 as FQGNSA. V lost 5 bases and J lost 3; bases outside the gene matches: 9. This CDR3 has 15 residues. The CDR3 protein is CASSPRQGPKETQYF. The CDR3 DNA follows: TGTGCCAGCAGCCCTCGACAGGGTCCAAAAGAGACCCAGTACTTC.

This clone was counted between two and nine times. The rearrangement uses TRBV9 and TRBJ1-2; 7 nucleotides agree with TRBD1. J was trimmed by 1 base and V by 5 bases; bases with no gene match: 8. Germline CDR1 reads SGDLS; CDR2 reads YYNGEE. This CDR3 region has 15 residues. DNA for the CDR3: TGTGCCAGCAGTCAGGGGACAGCATATAACTATGGCTACACCTTC. This sequence encodes CASSQGTAYNYGYTF.

This clone was counted only a few times. The chain combines TRBV5-1 with TRBJ2-6; perhaps TRBD2 as D (7 bases). Germline CDR1 is SGHRS and CDR2 is YFSETQ. V was cut by 4 bases and J by 0 bases, with 14 bases left in between. The CDR3 contains 17 residues. For the CDR3, the DNA is TGCGCCAGCAGCGAGGGGGGGGGTCGCTCTGGGGCCAACGTCCTGACTTTC. Residues: CASSEGGGRSGANVLTF.

In this sample, this clone turned up a few times. Other DNA sequences from this sample encode an identical CDR3 as well. The chain is built from TRBV6-1 and TRBJ1-5, with D perhaps TRBD1 (5 bases). The germline gives CDR1 MNHNS, CDR2 SASEGT. Trimming pared 4 bases from V and 5 bases from J, leaving 6 bases between. The CDR3 totals 12 residues. This CDR3 is CASSGRDQPQHF. Here the CDR3 DNA reads TGTGCCAGCAGTGGCAGGGATCAGCCCCAGCATTTT.

V is TRBV5-5 and J is TRBJ1-4; a possible D gene is TRBD1 (5 bases). Trimming cost V 3 bases and J 4 bases, with 13 bases left between them. From germline, CDR1 is SGHKS and CDR2 YYEKEE (reference sequence). The CDR3 is 15 residues long. The CDR3 DNA follows: TGTGCCAGCAGCTCGCCGGGGGGGAGTAATGAAAAACTGTTTTTT. Protein: CASSSPGGSNEKLFF. The full variable domain, its missing parts supplied by reference TRBV5-5 and TRBJ1-4, is DAGVTQSPTHLIKTRGQQVTLRCSPISGHKSVSWYQQVLGQGPQFIFQYYEKEERGRGNFPDRFSARQFPNYSSELNVNALLLGDSALYLCASSSPGGSNEKLFFGSGTQLSVL.

This sequence joins TRBV7-2 and TRBJ1-5, with D possibly being TRBD1 (6 bases). V was pared by 5 bases and J by 5 bases, with 16 bases between. The CDR3 has 15 residues. The V gene's germline CDR1 is SGHTA and CDR2 FQGNSA. CDR3: CASSQEPYRDQPQHF. CDR3 coding DNA: TGTGCCAGCAGCCAGGAACCCTACAGGGATCAGCCCCAGCATTTT.

The chain joins TRBV19 to TRBJ1-1; 7 bases align to TRBD1. Germline V gene lookup returns CDR1 LNHDA and CDR2 SQIVND (reference sequence). The CDR3 spans 14 residues. V dropped 7 bases and J dropped 0; count of bases not matched to a gene: 5. As DNA, the CDR3 is TGTGCCAGTACCTATAGGGGGCTGAACACTGAAGCTTTCTTT. It encodes CASTYRGLNTEAFF.

This sequence joins TRBV9 and TRBJ2-5; D might be TRBD2 (6 bases). Trimming stripped 3 bases from V and 8 bases from J, with 14 bases between. This CDR3 comprises 13 residues. Per the germline V gene, CDR1 is SGDLS and CDR2 is YYNGEE. Here the CDR3 DNA reads TGTGCCAGCAGCGGCCTGGTAGCGGCAACCCAGTACTTC. It codes for CASSGLVAATQYF.

The gene calls are TRBV10-3 and TRBJ1-1; D remains unclear. Trimming took off 2 bases at V and 0 bases at J, with 7 bases between the two ends. CDR1 is ENHRY, CDR2 SYGVKD, per germline. The CDR3 has 14 residues. As DNA, the CDR3 is TGTGCCATCAGTGAGCCCAGCGTGAACACTGAAGCTTTCTTT. It codes for CAISEPSVNTEAFF.

This clone came up once. The J gene is TRBJ2-3, the V gene TRBV7-3, with 8 bases aligning to TRBD2. The CDR3 runs to 17 residues. Looked up from germline, CDR1 is SGHTA and CDR2 is FQGTGA. With 5 bases clipped from V and 0 bases from J, the junction kept 10 bases outside the gene matches. CDR3 residues: CASSQVAGQTSTDTQYF. The CDR3 nucleotides read TGTGCCAGCAGCCAAGTAGCGGGGCAGACAAGCACAGATACGCAGTATTTT.

The rearrangement links TRBV5-1 to TRBJ1-1; TRBD1 aligns across 7 bases. V was clipped by 8 bases and J by 0 bases; unmatched bases: 4. Germline CDR1 is SGHRS and CDR2 is YFSETQ. There are 13 residues in the CDR3. The CDR3: CASRGQVNTEAFF. The CDR3 coding sequence is TGCGCCAGTCGCGGACAGGTGAACACTGAAGCTTTCTTT.

The chain has TRBV9 and TRBJ2-3, with a weak D call TRBD2 (5 bases). CDR1 and CDR2 (germline): SGDLS, YYNGEE. V lost 0 bases, J lost 5 bases, and 13 bases lay in between. This CDR3 contains 15 residues. DNA for the CDR3: TGTGCCAGCAGCGTAGTTCTCCACGGGAAAGATACGCAGTATTTT. Translation gives CASSVVLHGKDTQYF.

In this sample, this clone turned up once. The V call is TRBV4-2, the J call TRBJ2-5; 9 nucleotides line up with TRBD2. Unmatched junction bases numbered 4, after V lost 5 bases and J lost 6 bases. The CDR3 runs 13 residues. Germline V gene sequence: CDR1 LGHNA, CDR2 YNFKEQ. DNA of the CDR3: TGTGCCAGCAGCAGGACTAGCGAAAAGACCCAGTACTTC. Amino acids: CASSRTSEKTQYF.